This TCR beta chain was documented in a study of T cell responses to AZD1222 COVID-19 vaccine. Overall study findings and caveats: Clonal diversity was possibly underestimated; the donors were predominantly white British and more often female.

Method: immunoSEQ multiplex PCR; TCRdb's copy keeps in-frame clones and lacks some. The sample holds fewer than 45,000 clones, about 83% seen once. Turning to this clone: The antigen is unknown.

Deletions cut 0 bases from V and 8 bases from J, with 14 bases between. The CDR3 is 13 residues long. Per the germline V gene, CDR1 is SQVTM and CDR2 is ANQGSEA. The material was peripheral blood, obtained on day 0 of AZD1222 vaccination. This sequence originates from an adult in good health. V and J are TRBV29-1 and TRBJ2-7; tentative D call: TRBD1 (5 bases). The DNA for the CDR3 is TGCAGCGTTGAAGATCATGCCAGGGATAAGCAGTACTTC. Protein product: CSVEDHARDKQYF.